These T cell receptor beta chains were read from a single sample in a study of blood T cell repertoires in COVID-19. Clones were sequenced by immunoSEQ multiplex PCR, and TCRdb holds only the in-frame ones, with some missing. The sample yields 200,000 to 250,000 clones, almost 90% seen once. Sequencing was carried out using PBMCs or T cells enriched from blood (not recorded which). Receptor source: a man aged 25 to 40 who had been exposed to COVID-19. Each CDR3 is given with its conserved first and last residue. The D gene is left open where the match is weak. A row's size may be missing; if present it is once, few, many or a size class.

>TRBV19|TRBJ1-1|NA|NA
CASSQIHRDTEAFF
TGTGCCAGTAGCCAGATCCACAGGGACACTGAAGCTTTCTTT
>TRBV6-5|TRBJ1-1|NA|NA
CASKIQVGDTEAFF
TGTGCCAGCAAAATACAGGTTGGGGACACTGAAGCTTTCTTT
>TRBV7-9|TRBJ1-6|NA|NA
CASSLTQGTPLHF
TGTGCCAGCAGCTTAACCCAGGGAACACCCCTCCACTTT
>TRBV5-1|TRBJ1-1|NA|TRBD1
CASSLKAQGGEAFF
TGCGCCAGCAGCTTGAAGGCGCAGGGGGGTGAAGCTTTCTTT
>TRBV19|TRBJ1-5|NA|NA
CASSWGLNRRNQPQHF
TGTGCCAGTAGTTGGGGACTCAATAGGCGCAATCAGCCCCAGCATTTT
>TRBV4-1|TRBJ1-3|NA|NA
CASSRNAVFGNTIYF
TGCGCCAGCAGCCGGAACGCGGTCTTTGGAAACACCATATATTTT
>TRBV30|TRBJ1-5|once|NA
CAWGREDQPQHF
TGTGCCTGGGGCAGGGAAGATCAGCCCCAGCATTTT
>TRBV7-9|TRBJ1-5|once|NA
CASSLDRFNQPQHF
TGTGCCAGCAGCTTAGACAGGTTCAATCAGCCCCAGCATTTT
>TRBV7-9|TRBJ1-1|NA|NA
CASSLGAVTNTEAFF
TGTGCCAGCAGCTTAGGGGCAGTGACGAACACTGAAGCTTTCTTT
>TRBV7-7|TRBJ2-5|few|TRBD2
CASSFSGETQYF
TGTGCCAGCAGCTTTAGCGGGGAGACCCAGTACTTC
>TRBV9|TRBJ1-1|NA|NA
CASSVGGEAFF
TGTGCCAGCAGCGTGGGAGGTGAAGCTTTCTTT
>TRBV5-3|TRBJ2-1|NA|TRBD1
CARSLEGQGSCFYNEQFF
TGTGCCAGAAGCTTGGAGGGACAGGGTTCATGTTTTTACAATGAGCAGTTCTTC
>TRBV6-1|TRBJ2-2|NA|NA
CASSVGGGWNTGELFF
TGTGCCAGCAGTGTGGGTGGGGGCTGGAACACCGGGGAGCTGTTTTTT
>TRBV2|TRBJ2-3|NA|NA
CASTLSADTQYF
TGTGCCAGCACCCTAAGCGCAGATACGCAGTATTTT
>TRBV9|TRBJ2-2|NA|TRBD2
CASSVQTSGSTGELFF
TGTGCCAGCAGCGTCCAGACTAGCGGGAGCACCGGGGAGCTGTTTTTT
>TRBV29-1|TRBJ2-1|NA|NA
CSVPDGKAQFF
TGCAGCGTTCCTGACGGGAAAGCGCAGTTCTTC
>TRBV5-5|TRBJ1-1|NA|NA
CASSAWGNTEAFF
TGTGCCAGCTCGGCGTGGGGCAACACTGAAGCTTTCTTT
>TRBV5-1|TRBJ2-3|NA|TRBD1
CASSLGDRTDTQYF
TGCGCCAGCAGCTTGGGGGACAGGACAGATACGCAGTATTTT
>TRBV7-9|TRBJ2-7|few|NA
CASSPFSQGLYEQYF
TGTGCCAGCAGCCCTTTCTCTCAGGGACTGTACGAGCAGTACTTC
>TRBV7-9|TRBJ2-7|NA|NA
CASSSRERGSSYEQYF
TGTGCCAGCAGCTCCAGGGAGAGGGGGTCTTCCTACGAGCAGTACTTC
>TRBV5-1|TRBJ2-3|NA|NA
CASSFLGDTQYF
TGCGCCAGCAGCTTTCTCGGAGATACGCAGTATTTT
>TRBV5-1|TRBJ1-2|NA|TRBD1
CASSEGTGGYGYTF
TGCGCCAGCAGCGAAGGGACAGGGGGCTATGGCTACACCTTC
>TRBV13|TRBJ1-5|NA|NA
CASSLGLDRSNQPQHF
TGTGCCAGCAGCTTAGGCCTCGACAGGAGCAATCAGCCCCAGCATTTT
>TRBV30|TRBJ2-5|NA|NA
CAWTVQETQYF
TGTGCCTGGACGGTCCAAGAGACCCAGTACTTC
>TRBV30|TRBJ2-7|NA|NA
CAWSAGGWAVKIYEQYF
TGTGCCTGGAGTGCAGGGGGGTGGGCAGTAAAGATATACGAGCAGTACTTC
>TRBV4-2|TRBJ1-2|once|TRBD1
CASSRDRAGGYTF
TGTGCCAGCAGCCGGGACAGGGCCGGTGGCTACACCTTC
>TRBV7-6|TRBJ1-4|few|NA
CASSPTGRNKKLFF
TGTGCCAGCAGCCCGACGGGTCGGAACAAAAAACTGTTTTTT
>TRBV9|TRBJ2-1|NA|TRBD2
CASSALGGRSYNEQFF
TGTGCCAGCAGCGCACTCGGGGGGAGAAGCTACAATGAGCAGTTCTTC
>TRBV6-5|TRBJ1-2|NA|NA
CASSHPDPLLYTF
TGTGCCAGCAGCCATCCTGATCCATTGCTATACACCTTC
>TRBV18|TRBJ1-4|NA|NA
CASSPRGATEKLFF
TGTGCCAGCTCACCTCGGGGGGCGACTGAAAAACTGTTTTTT
>TRBV29-1|TRBJ1-3|NA|NA
CSVVGRDGGNTIYF
TGCAGCGTCGTTGGCAGGGATGGTGGAAACACCATATATTTT
>TRBV7-2|TRBJ2-2|NA|NA
CASSSSGANTGELFF
TGTGCCAGCAGCTCCAGCGGAGCGAACACCGGGGAGCTGTTTTTT
>TRBV4-2|TRBJ1-6|NA|TRBD1
CASSQDPDRGNSPLHF
TGTGCCAGCAGCCAAGATCCGGACAGGGGGAATTCACCCCTCCACTTT
>TRBV3-1/TRBV3-2|TRBJ2-7|NA|TRBD2
CASSQEIAGAYEQYF
TGTGCCAGCAGCCAAGAGATAGCGGGGGCCTACGAGCAGTACTTC
>TRBV6-1|TRBJ1-6|NA|NA
CASSEVASYNSPLHF
TGTGCCAGCAGTGAAGTGGCCTCCTATAATTCACCCCTCCACTTT
>TRBV6-6|TRBJ2-7|once|NA
CASSYSLYEQYF
TGTGCCAGCAGTTACTCCCTATACGAGCAGTACTTC
>TRBV2|TRBJ1-3|NA|NA
CASSGLRVGNTIYF
TGTGCCAGCAGTGGCCTCAGGGTCGGAAACACCATATATTTT
>TRBV9|TRBJ2-5|NA|TRBD2
CASSSGGAGETQYF
TGTGCCAGCTCTAGCGGGGGGGCCGGAGAGACCCAGTACTTC
>TRBV11-2|TRBJ2-2|NA|TRBD2
CASSLRGGLALLAGELFF
TGTGCCAGCAGCCTCAGGGGGGGACTAGCCCTCCTGGCCGGGGAGCTGTTTTTT
>TRBV4-1|TRBJ2-7|NA|NA
CASSQRRFLDSYEQYF
TGCGCCAGCAGCCAGCGGAGATTTTTGGACTCCTACGAGCAGTACTTC
>TRBV2|TRBJ2-3|NA|NA
CASSDLSSTFTDTQYF
TGTGCCAGCAGTGATTTGTCTAGCACTTTCACAGATACGCAGTATTTT
>TRBV27|TRBJ2-1|NA|TRBD2
CASRLAGDNEQFF
TGTGCCAGCAGACTAGCGGGGGACAATGAGCAGTTCTTC